The 32 T cell receptor beta chains in this list originate from one sample, sequenced in a study of T cell responses to AZD1222 COVID-19 vaccine. Generated by immunoSEQ multiplex PCR, the TCRdb table keeps only in-frame clones and is missing some. The table lists over 75,000 clones, around 85% of them singletons, with around 3.6% in the top ten. The source material was peripheral blood, sampled 28 days after the second AZD1222 dose. Source of these receptors: an adult who received the AZD1222 COVID-19 vaccine.

The chain joins TRBV30 to TRBJ1-4; a weak D match, TRBD1 (5 bases). Trimming removed 3 bases from V and 8 bases from J, with 22 bases in between. Germline CDR1 is GTSNPN and CDR2 is SVGIG (reference sequence). CDR3 length equals 16 residues. Written as DNA, the CDR3 is TGTGCCTGGAGCCCCGGGGTGTACGGACAAAAGGAAAAACTGTTTTTT. Residues: CAWSPGVYGQKEKLFF.

This chain joins TRBV5-1 and TRBJ2-1; TRBD2 agrees at 10 bases. CDR3 length: 15 amino acids. V gave up 3 bases and J gave up 7 bases; unmatched junction bases: 7. Germline CDR1 reads SGHRS; CDR2 reads YFSETQ. The CDR3 protein is CASSSVAGGGNEQFF. The CDR3 DNA reads TGCGCCAGCAGCTCCGTAGCGGGAGGTGGGAATGAGCAGTTCTTC. The variable domain in full, completed from reference TRBV5-1 and TRBJ2-1, reads KAGVTQTPRYLIKTRGQQVTLSCSPISGHRSVSWYQQTPGQGLQFLFEYFSETQRNKGNFPGRFSGRQFSNSRSEMNVSTLELGDSALYLCASSSVAGGGNEQFFGPGTRLTVL.

The gene calls are TRBV11-2 and TRBJ1-6; D is uncertain. The CDR3 has 14 residues. The V end was cut by 0 bases, the J end by 10 bases, with 10 bases between. Germline values: CDR1 SGHAT, CDR2 FQNNGV. CDR3 protein: CASSLDPGTSPLHF. CDR3 nucleotides: TGTGCCAGCAGCTTAGATCCAGGAACCTCACCCCTCCACTTT.

The chain has TRBV5-4 and TRBJ2-7; TRBD2 might be the D (5 bases). V lost 0 bases and J 1 base, leaving 11 bases between the germline ends. In germline, CDR1 is SGHNT, CDR2 YYREEE (reference sequence). CDR3 length: 15 residues. CDR3 protein: CASSLGEMGSYEQYF. Written as DNA, the CDR3 is TGTGCCAGCAGCTTGGGGGAGATGGGGTCCTACGAGCAGTACTTC.

The chain is built from TRBV7-9 and TRBJ1-2, with D maybe TRBD1 (5 bases). Between the trimmed V and J ends, which lost 1 base and 6 bases, there was a span of 6 bases. The CDR3 totals 12 residues. Germline CDR1 and CDR2: SEHNR and FQNEAQ (reference sequence). The DNA for the CDR3 is TGTGCCAGCAGCTTAGAACAGGATGGCTACACCTTC. Its translation: CASSLEQDGYTF.

The chain couples TRBV27 to TRBJ1-5; 11 bases map to TRBD1. J lost 6 bases, V lost 6 bases, and 7 bases had no gene match. Germline CDR1 MNHEY, CDR2 SMNVEV (reference sequence). This CDR3 spans 15 amino acids. As DNA, the CDR3 is TGTGCCAGCAGCCGGACAGGGGGCGCAGGTCAGCCCCAGCATTTT. Translating gives CASSRTGGAGQPQHF.

This chain joins TRBV30 and TRBJ2-7; perhaps TRBD2 as D (6 bases). The CDR3 sequence is 15 residues long. Germline V lookup: CDR1 GTSNPN, CDR2 SVGIG (reference sequence). Trimming removed 3 bases from V and 4 bases from J, with 19 bases in between. The CDR3 DNA follows: TGTGCCTGGAGGCCTCCGGAGGCGGGGAAATACGAGCAGTACTTC. This gives the protein CAWRPPEAGKYEQYF. Full variable domain (rest looked up from reference TRBV30 and TRBJ2-7): SQTIHQWPATLVQPVGSPLSLECTVEGTSNPNLYWYRQAAGRGLQLLFYSVGIGQISSEVPQNLSASRPQDRQFILSSKKLLLSDSGFYLCAWRPPEAGKYEQYFGPGTRLTVT.

The chain has TRBV5-6 and TRBJ2-2; 12 positions match TRBD1. J gave up 6 bases and V 4 bases, and 4 bases lay outside the gene matches. CDR3 length: 15 residues. Germline-derived CDR1 and CDR2 are SGHDT and YYEEEE. CDR3 bases: TGTGCCAGCAGCCGGGACAGGGGGCAGTCCGGGGAGCTGTTTTTT. Protein: CASSRDRGQSGELFF.

The chain employs TRBV4-3 and TRBJ2-7; D is unresolved. This CDR3 has 15 residues. Trimming left V 0 bases short and J 0 bases short, with 9 bases between. Germline values: CDR1 LGHNA, CDR2 YSLEER. The CDR3 protein is CASSQDGQLSYEQYF. The CDR3 DNA is TGCGCCAGCAGCCAAGATGGCCAGCTCTCCTACGAGCAGTACTTC.

The chain links TRBV5-1 to TRBJ1-3; no firm D call. Germline V gives CDR1 SGHRS, CDR2 YFSETQ. The CDR3 has 13 residues. With 4 bases removed from V and 1 base from J, the gap between germline ends came to 6 bases. The CDR3: CASSAPSGNTIYF. The CDR3 DNA sequence: TGCGCCAGCAGCGCGCCATCTGGAAACACCATATATTTT.

This chain uses TRBV6-5 with TRBJ1-5; no firm D call. Germline loops: CDR1 MNHEY, CDR2 SVGAGI. The CDR3 length is 13 residues. The ends were cut back, 6 bases at V and 0 bases at J, with 6 bases in the middle. The CDR3 here is CASRGISNQPQHF. Here the CDR3 DNA reads TGTGCCAGCAGAGGTATTAGCAATCAGCCCCAGCATTTT.

The V and J genes are TRBV29-1 and TRBJ2-1; TRBD2 matches at 8 bases. J was trimmed by 15 bases and V by 6 bases; bases with no gene match: 22. The CDR3 runs to 15 residues. Germline V gives CDR1 SQVTM, CDR2 ANQGSEA. CDR3 bases: TGCAGCGTGGAAAGACAGCGAAATACCCGGGAGGGCAGGTTCTTC. It is translated as CSVERQRNTREGRFF.

This sequence joins TRBV2 and TRBJ1-1; D gene uncertain. The CDR3 consists of 14 residues. V lost 8 bases to trimming and J lost 3 bases, with 16 bases between them. CDR1 is SNHLY and CDR2 is FYNNEI in the germline V gene. The CDR3 nucleotides are TGTGCCAGCGGGCCTGGGAGACAATACACTGAAGCTTTCTTT. Translation gives CASGPGRQYTEAFF.

The gene calls are TRBV4-2 and TRBJ1-2; 7 bases are a match to TRBD1. Germline assignment: CDR1 LGHNA and CDR2 YNFKEQ. Trimming removed 3 bases from V and 3 bases from J; junction bases left unmatched: 16. There are 18 residues in the CDR3. Written as DNA, the CDR3 is TGTGCCAGCAGCCAGGGAAGGGCAGGGGGTGGATTGGACTATGGCTACACCTTC. Translating gives CASSQGRAGGGLDYGYTF.

This chain links TRBV4-1 with TRBJ2-1, with TRBD2 matching over 9 bases. V trimming: 0 bases; J trimming: 6 bases; junction bases outside the gene matches: 6. The CDR3 sequence is 16 residues long. Germline CDR1 and CDR2: MGHRA and YSYEKL. The CDR3 region is CASSQERLAGPNEQFF. The CDR3 DNA follows: TGCGCCAGCAGCCAAGAGCGCCTAGCGGGACCCAATGAGCAGTTCTTC.

This chain uses TRBV5-4 with TRBJ1-2; 8 bases are a match to TRBD1. In germline, CDR1 is SGHNT, CDR2 YYREEE (reference sequence). Unmatched junction bases numbered 10, after V lost 4 bases and J lost 2 bases. This CDR3 contains 16 residues. The CDR3 sequence: CASSRGGQGANYGYTF. CDR3 nucleotide sequence: TGTGCCAGCAGCCGAGGTGGGCAGGGGGCAAACTATGGCTACACCTTC.

Here the CDR3 reads CASSATWRSTGELFF. The CDR3 nucleotides read TGTGCCAGCAGCGCCACCTGGCGGAGCACCGGGGAGCTGTTTTTT. The chain combines TRBV5-6 with TRBJ2-2; no clear D gene. Germline V gives CDR1 SGHDT, CDR2 YYEEEE. V was pared by 4 bases and J by 4 bases, with 14 bases between. CDR3 length equals 15 residues.

This clone came up once. J is TRBJ1-1 and V is TRBV30, with D uncertain. Deletions cut 0 bases from V and 3 bases from J, with 14 bases between. In germline, CDR1 is GTSNPN, CDR2 SVGIG (reference sequence). This CDR3 region has 15 residues. As DNA, the CDR3 is TGTGCCTGGAGTGTGGGTAGAGGTTCTGACACTGAAGCTTTCTTT. It is translated as CAWSVGRGSDTEAFF.

This chain joins TRBV6-6 and TRBJ1-2; 8 bases match TRBD1. Trimming took 0 bases from V and 8 from J; bases not matched to a gene: 8. Germline V gene sequence: CDR1 MNHNY, CDR2 SVGAGI (reference sequence). The CDR3 is 15 amino acids. The DNA for the CDR3 is TGTGCCAGCAGTTACTCGGACAGGGTGGCTGAAGGCTACACCTTC. Translated: CASSYSDRVAEGYTF.

The chain carries TRBV30 and TRBJ1-4; D gene unclear. Trimming stripped 3 bases from V and 0 bases from J, with 8 bases between. Looked up from germline, CDR1 is GTSNPN and CDR2 is SVGIG (reference sequence). CDR3 length: 14 residues. As DNA, the CDR3 is TGTGCCTGGAGCAGGCCGGCAACTAATGAAAAACTGTTTTTT. This encodes CAWSRPATNEKLFF.

The rearrangement links TRBV28 to TRBJ1-2; D unresolved. The CDR3 sequence is 14 residues long. Germline CDR1 reads MDHEN; CDR2 reads SYDVKM. Between the trimmed V and J ends, which lost 4 bases and 4 bases, there was a span of 13 bases. The CDR3 DNA follows: TGTGCCAGCAGTTCAGGATCAGGTTTCTATGGCTACACCTTC. Translated: CASSSGSGFYGYTF.

V usage is TRBV3-1 (or the pseudogene TRBV3-2) and J usage is TRBJ1-3; no definite D call. Per germline, CDR1 LGHDT and CDR2 YNNKEL (reference sequence). V dropped 3 bases and J dropped 3 bases, with 12 bases sitting between them. This CDR3 spans 15 amino acids. The CDR3 loop reads CASSHPNGDGNTIYF. CDR3 DNA: TGTGCCAGCAGCCACCCAAACGGGGATGGAAACACCATATATTTT.

This chain joins TRBV28 and TRBJ1-5; 8 positions agree with TRBD1. This CDR3 comprises 14 residues. Germline V CDR1 and CDR2: MDHEN, SYDVKM. The V and J ends lost 7 bases and 7 bases, in that order; junction bases with no gene match: 9. CDR3 residues: CASTLGTGRQPQHF. In DNA form, the CDR3 reads TGTGCCAGCACCTTAGGGACAGGCAGGCAGCCCCAGCATTTT.

This clone was observed a few times. J is TRBJ1-1 and V is TRBV30; 7 nucleotides match TRBD1. The length of the CDR3 is 13 residues. V lost 3 bases to trimming and J lost 6 bases; unmatched junction nucleotides: 7. Germline CDR1 GTSNPN, CDR2 SVGIG (reference sequence). The CDR3 spells CAWSGTARSEAFF. The CDR3 DNA reads TGTGCCTGGAGCGGGACAGCAAGATCTGAAGCTTTCTTT.

The chain joins TRBV7-8 to TRBJ2-3; maybe TRBD1 (6 bases). This CDR3 is built from 17 residues. CDR1 SGHVS and CDR2 FQNEAQ come from the germline V gene. The V end was cut by 2 bases, the J end by 1 base, with 16 bases between. The CDR3: CASSLLRWAGGTDTQYF. The CDR3, as DNA: TGTGCCAGCAGCTTACTTAGATGGGCAGGGGGCACAGATACGCAGTATTTT.

The chain uses TRBV7-9 and TRBJ2-1; 10 nucleotides match TRBD1. The germline V gene encodes CDR1 SEHNR and CDR2 FQNEAQ (reference sequence). Trimming cost V 2 bases and J 3 bases; bases outside gene matches: 4. There are 16 residues in the CDR3. The CDR3 sequence: CASSLSRTGGYNEQFF. In DNA, the CDR3 is TGTGCCAGCAGCTTAAGTCGGACAGGGGGCTACAATGAGCAGTTCTTC.

V is TRBV19 and J is TRBJ1-1; D is perhaps TRBD1 (5 bases). CDR1 is LNHDA and CDR2 is SQIVND in the germline V gene (reference sequence). V was pared by 5 bases and J by 1 base, with 8 bases between. CDR3 length: 13 amino acids. In DNA, the CDR3 is TGTGCCAGTAGTTTCGGGACGAACACTGAAGCTTTCTTT. This encodes CASSFGTNTEAFF.

Concerning this clone itself: One junction end disagrees with the germline gene, perhaps due to a read error. This rearrangement joins TRBV12-3 or TRBV12-4 to TRBJ1-1; no clear D. CDR3 length: 12 residues. CDR3 nucleotide sequence: TGTGCCAGCATCAACGGGAACAATGAAGCTTTCTTT. The encoded protein is CASINGNNEAFF.

The chain is built from TRBV6-5 and TRBJ2-7, with 9 bases fitting TRBD2. Trimming took 6 bases from V and 5 from J; bases not matched to a gene: 8. This CDR3 spans 14 amino acids. Germline V gives CDR1 MNHEY, CDR2 SVGAGI. DNA for the CDR3: TGTGCCAGCAGCCAAAACCGACTAGCGGACGAGCAGTACTTC. Residues: CASSQNRLADEQYF.

The CDR3 protein is CASSDFGTGYTF. DNA of the CDR3: TGTGCCAGCAGCGACTTTGGGACCGGCTACACCTTC. The chain has TRBV9 and TRBJ1-2; possible D gene TRBD1, 5 bases. The CDR3 extends over 12 amino acids. The germline V and J ends were trimmed by 3 bases and 8 bases, with 11 bases remaining between them. Germline V gives CDR1 SGDLS, CDR2 YYNGEE.

This chain connects TRBV7-9 to TRBJ2-1; possible D gene TRBD2, 5 bases. V shed 1 base and J shed 8 bases, with 9 bases lying between them. The V gene's germline CDR1 is SEHNR and CDR2 FQNEAQ (reference sequence). The CDR3 is 13 amino acids. As DNA, the CDR3 is TGTGCCAGCAGCTTAGGCGGACTGGATGAGCAGTTCTTC. Protein sequence: CASSLGGLDEQFF. Complete variable domain (other parts from reference TRBV7-9 and TRBJ2-1): DTGVSQNPRHKITKRGQNVTFRCDPISEHNRLYWYRQTLGQGPEFLTYFQNEAQLEKSRLLSDRFSAERPKGSFSTLEIQRTEQGDSAMYLCASSLGGLDEQFFGPGTRLTVL.

The DNA of the CDR3 is TGCGCCAGCAGCCAAGCAGCGCTCTCTGGAAACACCATATATTTT. Its protein is CASSQAALSGNTIYF. This chain links TRBV4-3 with TRBJ1-3, with D uncertain. Germline assignment: CDR1 LGHNA and CDR2 YSLEER. Trimming shortened V by 1 base and J by 0 bases, and 7 bases separated the two germline ends. The CDR3 is made up of 15 amino acids.